This T cell receptor beta chain comes out of a study of vaccination and CD4 T cells after COVID-19. Study background: The convalescent group had six males, four females, seven Caucasians, two Asians, one multiracial. The cells were exposed to overlapping spike peptides originating from SARS-CoV-2, HCoV-NL63, HCoV-OC43 and HCoV-229E for stimulation.

This clonotype appeared a few times. The target antigen is unknown. Treatment reported: approximately nine-day PBMC culture with coronavirus spike peptide pools or control peptides (ViraFEST assay). In germline, CDR1 is ENHRY, CDR2 SYGVKD. The CDR3 runs 17 residues. V was clipped by 10 bases and J by 1 base; unmatched bases: 15. An Oncomine TCR Beta short-read assay was used to sequence the DNA from cultured CD4+ T cells. TCRdb redid the calling of the PCR reads with MiXCR, one entry per CDR3 protein. The sample contains some 15,000 distinct CDR3 sequences, under 30% of which appear only once. The sample was cultured CD4+ T cells from blood. This clonotype was sampled from a human donor with COVID-19. The genes are TRBV10-3 and TRBJ1-1; 10 positions match TRBD1. DNA for the CDR3: TGTGCCAGCAATTCCAAGGGACAGGGGTTTGGGAACACTGAAGCTTTCTTT. Amino acids: CASNSKGQGFGNTEAFF.